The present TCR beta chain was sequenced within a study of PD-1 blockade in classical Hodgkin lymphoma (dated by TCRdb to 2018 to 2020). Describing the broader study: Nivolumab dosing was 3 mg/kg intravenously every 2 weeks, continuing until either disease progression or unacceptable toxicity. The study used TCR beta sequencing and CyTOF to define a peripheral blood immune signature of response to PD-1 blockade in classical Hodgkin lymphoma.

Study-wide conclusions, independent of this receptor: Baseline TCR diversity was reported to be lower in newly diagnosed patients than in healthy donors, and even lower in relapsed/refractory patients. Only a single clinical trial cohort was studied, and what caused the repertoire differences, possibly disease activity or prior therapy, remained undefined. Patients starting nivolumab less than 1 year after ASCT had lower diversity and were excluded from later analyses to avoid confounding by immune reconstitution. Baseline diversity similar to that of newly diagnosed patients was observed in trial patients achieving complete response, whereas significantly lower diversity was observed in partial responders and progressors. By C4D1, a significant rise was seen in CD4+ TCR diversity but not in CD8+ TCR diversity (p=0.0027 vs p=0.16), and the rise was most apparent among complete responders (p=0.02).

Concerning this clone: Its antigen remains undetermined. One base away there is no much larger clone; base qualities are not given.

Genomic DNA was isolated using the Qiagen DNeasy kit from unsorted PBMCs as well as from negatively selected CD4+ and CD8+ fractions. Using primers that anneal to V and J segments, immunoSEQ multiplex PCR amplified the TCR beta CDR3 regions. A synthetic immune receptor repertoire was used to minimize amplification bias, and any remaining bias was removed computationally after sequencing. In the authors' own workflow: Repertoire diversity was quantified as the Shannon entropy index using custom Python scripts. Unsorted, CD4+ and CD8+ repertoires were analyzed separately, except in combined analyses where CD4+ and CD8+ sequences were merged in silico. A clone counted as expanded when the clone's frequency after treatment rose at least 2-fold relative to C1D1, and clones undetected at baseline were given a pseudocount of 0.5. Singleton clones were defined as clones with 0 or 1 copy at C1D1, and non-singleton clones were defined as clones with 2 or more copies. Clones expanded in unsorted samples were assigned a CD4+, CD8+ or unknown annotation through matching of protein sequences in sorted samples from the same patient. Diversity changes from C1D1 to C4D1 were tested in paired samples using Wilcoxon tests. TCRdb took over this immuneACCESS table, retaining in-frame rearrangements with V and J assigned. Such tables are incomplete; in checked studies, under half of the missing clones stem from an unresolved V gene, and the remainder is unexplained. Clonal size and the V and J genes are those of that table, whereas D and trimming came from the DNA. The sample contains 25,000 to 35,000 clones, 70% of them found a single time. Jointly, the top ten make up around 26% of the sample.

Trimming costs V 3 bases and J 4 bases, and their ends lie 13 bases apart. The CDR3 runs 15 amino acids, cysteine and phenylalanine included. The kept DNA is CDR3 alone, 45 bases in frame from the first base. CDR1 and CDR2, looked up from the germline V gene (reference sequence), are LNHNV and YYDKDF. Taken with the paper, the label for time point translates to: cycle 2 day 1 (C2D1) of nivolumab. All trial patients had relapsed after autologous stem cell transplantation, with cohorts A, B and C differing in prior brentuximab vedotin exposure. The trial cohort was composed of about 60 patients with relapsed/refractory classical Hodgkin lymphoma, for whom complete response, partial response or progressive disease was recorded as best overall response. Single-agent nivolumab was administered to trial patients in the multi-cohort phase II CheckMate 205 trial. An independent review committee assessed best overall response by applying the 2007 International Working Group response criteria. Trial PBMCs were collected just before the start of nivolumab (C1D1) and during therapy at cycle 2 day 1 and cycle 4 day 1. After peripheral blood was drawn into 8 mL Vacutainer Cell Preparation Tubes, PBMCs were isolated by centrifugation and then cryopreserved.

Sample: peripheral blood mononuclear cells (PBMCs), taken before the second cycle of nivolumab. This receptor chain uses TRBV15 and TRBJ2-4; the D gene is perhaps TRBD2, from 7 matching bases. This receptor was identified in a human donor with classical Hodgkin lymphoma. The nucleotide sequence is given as TGTGCCACCAGCAGGGGGGGGCCAGCTAAAAACATTCAGTACTTC. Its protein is CATSRGGPAKNIQYF.